The 18 T cell receptor beta chains presented below share a single source sample, sequenced in a study of CD8 T cells in ankylosing spondylitis. TCRdb redid the calling of the 5' RACE reads with MiXCR, one entry per CDR3 protein. The sample records some 140,000 distinct CDR3 sequences, roughly 8.8% being singletons. The sequenced sample consisted of synovial fluid, either unsorted or a sorted T cell fraction (not recorded which). All receptors derive from a male donor with ankylosing spondylitis.

This clonotype has at least ten counts. The rearrangement uses TRBV10-3 and TRBJ2-7; TRBD1 matches at 8 bases. The V gene end was trimmed by 2 bases and the J gene end by 2 bases; junction bases not matched to a gene: 5. CDR1 and CDR2 (germline): ENHRY, SYGVKD. The CDR3 covers 15 residues. The CDR3 bases are TGTGCCATCAGTGAGAACCAGGGGGCGGCCTACGAGCAGTACTTC. This codes for CAISENQGAAYEQYF.

This clonotype was counted ten times or more. The rearrangement joins TRBV5-1 to TRBJ1-1; possible D gene TRBD1, 6 bases. Trimming took off 1 base at V and 1 base at J, with 8 bases between the two ends. The germline CDR1 and CDR2 sequences are SGHRS and YFSETQ. The CDR3 covers 14 residues. CDR3 sequence reads: CASSLSGQNTEAFF. The CDR3 region has the DNA TGCGCCAGCAGCTTGTCGGGACAGAACACTGAAGCTTTCTTT. Supplemented by reference TRBV5-1 and TRBJ1-1, the full variable domain reads KAGVTQTPRYLIKTRGQQVTLSCSPISGHRSVSWYQQTPGQGLQFLFEYFSETQRNKGNFPGRFSGRQFSNSRSEMNVSTLELGDSALYLCASSLSGQNTEAFFGQGTRLTVV.

This clonotype was found a few times. This chain uses TRBV18 with TRBJ2-2, with D unresolved. This CDR3 contains 12 residues. V dropped 6 bases and J dropped 2 bases, with 4 bases sitting between them. Per germline, CDR1 KGHSH and CDR2 LQKENI. CDR3 sequence: CASSFNTGELFF. CDR3 in DNA: TGTGCCAGCTCTTTTAACACCGGGGAGCTGTTTTTT.

A few counts support this clonotype. The gene calls are TRBV18 and TRBJ2-7; D gene uncertain. This CDR3 spans 14 amino acids. V shed 3 bases and J shed 6 bases, with 15 bases lying between them. Germline CDR1 is KGHSH and CDR2 is LQKENI. The CDR3 nucleotides read TGTGCCAGCTCACCTCGCACCCCTCGGCGCGAGCAGTACTTC. Its translation: CASSPRTPRREQYF. Using reference TRBV18 and TRBJ2-7 for the parts outside the CDR3, the full variable domain is NAGVMQNPRHLVRRRGQEARLRCSPMKGHSHVYWYRQLPEEGLKFMVYLQKENIIDESGMPKERFSAEFPKEGPSILRIQQVVRGDSAAYFCASSPRTPRREQYFGPGTRLTVT.

This clonotype was seen many times. This chain uses TRBV3-1 with TRBJ2-4; 8 bases align to TRBD1. The germline V gene has CDR1 LGHDT and CDR2 YNNKEL (reference sequence). The V segment lost 3 bases and the J segment 8 bases; nucleotides outside the gene matches: 6. The CDR3 has 14 amino acids. CDR3: CASSHYGQGDIQYF. In nucleotides, the CDR3 is TGTGCCAGCAGCCATTATGGACAGGGAGACATTCAGTACTTC.

This clonotype has a handful of counts. V gene TRBV24-1 combines with J gene TRBJ2-3, with 8 positions matching TRBD1. The junction had 0 bases not matched to a gene; V was cut back by 2 bases and J by 0 bases. Germline loops: CDR1 KGHDR, CDR2 SFDVKD. CDR3 length equals 15 residues. The DNA for the CDR3 is TGTGCCACCAGTGATTGGACAGGGAGCACAGATACGCAGTATTTT. Encoded protein: CATSDWTGSTDTQYF.

This clonotype appeared a few times. The V gene is TRBV29-1, the J gene TRBJ1-1; D gene unclear. V lost 2 bases and J lost 0, with 7 bases in between. The CDR3 sequence is 13 residues long. Germline CDR1 SQVTM, CDR2 ANQGSEA. The CDR3 loop reads CSVEFLVNTEAFF. Written as DNA, the CDR3 is TGCAGCGTTGAATTTTTGGTGAACACTGAAGCTTTCTTT.

This clonotype has just a few counts. CDR3 protein: CASSYWAREDSPLHF. The CDR3 DNA reads TGTGCCAGCAGTTACTGGGCCAGGGAGGATTCACCCCTCCACTTT. V usage is TRBV6-5 and J usage is TRBJ1-6; tentative D call: TRBD1 (5 bases). The CDR3 runs to 15 residues. CDR1 and CDR2 (germline): MNHEY, SVGAGI. Deletions cut 1 base from V and 8 bases from J, with 12 bases between.

This clonotype came up a few times. The chain couples TRBV5-1 to TRBJ2-6; weak D call: TRBD2 (5 bases). Germline V lookup: CDR1 SGHRS, CDR2 YFSETQ. The CDR3 runs 17 residues. V lost 0 bases, J lost 0 bases, and 10 bases lay in between. Here the CDR3 reads CASSLEPGYSGANVLTF. The CDR3 DNA is TGCGCCAGCAGCTTGGAACCGGGATACTCTGGGGCCAACGTCCTGACTTTC.

This clonotype was recorded many times. The chain is built from TRBV7-2 and TRBJ1-5; TRBD1 aligns across 7 bases. With V trimmed by 4 bases and J by 5 bases, 5 bases remained unmatched. The CDR3 runs to 14 residues. CDR1 SGHTA and CDR2 FQGNSA come from the germline V gene. For the CDR3, the DNA is TGTGCCAGCAGCTCTCAGGGGGGGGATCAGCCCCAGCATTTT. Translating gives CASSSQGGDQPQHF.

CDR3 protein: CASSLVIGGQGNTEAFF. CDR3 nucleotide sequence: TGTGCCAGCAGCTTGGTTATAGGGGGCCAGGGGAACACTGAAGCTTTCTTT. This sequence joins TRBV5-6 and TRBJ1-1; TRBD1 matches 7 bases. The CDR3 is made up of 17 amino acids. J was trimmed by 1 base and V by 0 bases; bases with no gene match: 9. In germline, CDR1 is SGHDT, CDR2 YYEEEE.

This clonotype has more than one count but fewer than ten. The genes are TRBV20-1 and TRBJ2-1; D is unclear. The CDR3 totals 14 residues. V was pared by 5 bases and J by 5 bases, with 16 bases between. Germline lookup yields CDR1 DFQATT and CDR2 SNEGSKA (reference sequence). CDR3 region: CSAGFVVLHNEQFF. The CDR3 nucleotides read TGCAGTGCTGGATTCGTGGTGCTACACAATGAGCAGTTCTTC.

This clonotype showed up just a few times. The chain carries TRBV6-1 and TRBJ2-2, with unresolved D. The CDR3 spans 15 residues. Germline CDR1 MNHNS, CDR2 SASEGT. The V end lost 10 bases, the J end lost 1 base, and 16 bases lay between the germline ends. DNA of the CDR3: TGTGCCACCCGACCCCCGCTACTGAACACCGGGGAGCTGTTTTTT. It codes for CATRPPLLNTGELFF.

This clonotype has a count of ten or more. The CDR3 DNA reads TGCAGTGCTAGTATTTTTGGCTACGGCAATCAGCCCCAGCATTTT. The encoded protein is CSASIFGYGNQPQHF. The genes are TRBV20-1 and TRBJ1-5, with D uncertain. With 3 bases removed from V and 2 bases from J, the gap between germline ends came to 14 bases. This CDR3 contains 15 residues. Germline-derived CDR1 and CDR2 are DFQATT and SNEGSKA (reference sequence).

This clonotype has a handful of counts. This chain connects TRBV9 to TRBJ2-1, with 7 bases identical to TRBD1. Germline V CDR1 and CDR2: SGDLS, YYNGEE. Unmatched junction bases numbered 9, after V lost 3 bases and J lost 6 bases. The CDR3 covers 15 residues. This CDR3 is CASSAAWTGGNEQFF. The CDR3 DNA is TGTGCCAGCAGCGCCGCGTGGACAGGCGGCAATGAGCAGTTCTTC.

This clonotype was recorded at least ten times. The rearrangement joins TRBV20-1 to TRBJ2-1; D call uncertain. The V end lost 3 bases, the J end lost 5 bases, and 11 bases lay between the germline ends. Germline loops: CDR1 DFQATT, CDR2 SNEGSKA (reference sequence). The CDR3 totals 13 residues. CDR3 region: CSARGTSHNEQFF. The CDR3 DNA follows: TGCAGTGCTAGGGGCACGAGCCACAATGAGCAGTTCTTC.

This clonotype was recorded a few times. The chain links TRBV18 to TRBJ2-1, with a possible D match to TRBD2 (5 bases). V lost 3 bases and J lost 7, with 10 bases in between. CDR3 size: 13 residues. Germline loops: CDR1 KGHSH, CDR2 LQKENI. CDR3 in amino acids: CASSPRGFNEQFF. The CDR3 DNA is TGTGCCAGCTCACCGAGAGGGTTTAATGAGCAGTTCTTC.

Many counts were recorded for this clonotype. The V gene is TRBV12-3 or TRBV12-4, the J gene TRBJ1-2; the D is unclear. The CDR3 length is 13 residues. V lost 4 bases, J lost 2 bases, and 8 bases lay in between. CDR3 nucleotides: TGTGCCAGCAGTTCCGACCTAAACTATGGCTACACCTTC. Translated: CASSSDLNYGYTF.